This entry lists 19 T cell receptor beta chains sequenced from one sample in a study of cytomegalovirus exposure and HLA in healthy donors. Vbeta (60) and Jbeta (13) primers were used in the PCR. Assay used: immunoSEQ multiplex PCR; TCRdb lists only in-frame clones, some missing. The data show more than 200,000 clones, with about 80% seen just once and roughly 6% held by the top ten. The sample comprised PBMCs. These TCRs come from a man in his forties in good health and CMV-seropositive.

This chain joins TRBV6-5 and TRBJ2-2, with 13 nucleotides matching TRBD2. V lost 4 bases, J lost 6 bases, and 2 bases stayed unmatched. CDR1 is MNHEY, CDR2 SVGAGI, per germline. The CDR3 totals 15 residues. CDR3 sequence reads: CASSWGLAGPGELFF. The CDR3, as DNA: TGTGCCAGCAGTTGGGGACTAGCGGGACCCGGGGAGCTGTTTTTT.

J is TRBJ1-1 and V is TRBV4-1; possible D gene TRBD1, 6 bases. The CDR3 is made up of 17 amino acids. Trimming removed 4 bases from V and 1 base from J, with 19 bases in between. Germline V CDR1 and CDR2: MGHRA, YSYEKL. The CDR3 nucleotides are TGCGCCAGCAGCCCCGGGGGGGCCAATTTGGGGAACACTGAAGCTTTCTTT. Amino acids: CASSPGGANLGNTEAFF.

The chain links TRBV6-5 to TRBJ2-5, with 8 positions matching TRBD1. The CDR3 contains 15 residues. Germline CDR1 MNHEY, CDR2 SVGAGI. The junction had 12 bases not matched to a gene; V was cut back by 4 bases and J by 8 bases. The CDR3 nucleotides read TGTGCCAGCAGTTCGACGACAGGGGCGGTACACACCCAGTACTTC. Protein: CASSSTTGAVHTQYF.

The CDR3 DNA reads TGTGCCAGCAGTTGGACTAGCGGGGCGGGGAATGAGCAGTTCTTC. Protein: CASSWTSGAGNEQFF. The rearrangement joins TRBV7-6 to TRBJ2-1, with TRBD2 matching over 12 bases. The CDR3 has 15 residues. CDR1 and CDR2 (germline): SGHVS, FNYEAQ. V dropped 6 bases and J dropped 7; count of bases not matched to a gene: 7.

The rearrangement uses TRBV5-4 and TRBJ1-6; TRBD1 matches 9 bases. The CDR3 totals 15 residues. Unmatched junction bases numbered 5, after V lost 4 bases and J lost 6 bases. The germline gives CDR1 SGHNT, CDR2 YYREEE (reference sequence). CDR3 sequence: CASSLGTGSNSPLHF. The CDR3 bases are TGTGCCAGCAGCCTAGGGACAGGGAGTAATTCACCCCTCCACTTT.

The chain employs TRBV19 and TRBJ2-3; 7 nucleotides align to TRBD1. V trimming: 10 bases; J trimming: 9 bases; junction bases outside the gene matches: 7. The CDR3 covers 11 residues. Per the germline V gene, CDR1 is LNHDA and CDR2 is SQIVND (reference sequence). CDR3 bases: TGTGCCACCAAGACACAGGGGACGCAGTATTTT. This translates into CATKTQGTQYF.

The rearrangement uses TRBV7-9 and TRBJ2-2; 9 bases fit TRBD1. The germline CDR1 and CDR2 sequences are SEHNR and FQNEAQ (reference sequence). CDR3 length equals 16 residues. J lost 6 bases, V lost 0 bases, and 5 bases had no gene match. The chain's CDR3 is CASSLAGTGPAGELFF. For the CDR3, the DNA is TGTGCCAGCAGCTTAGCTGGGACAGGGCCCGCCGGGGAGCTGTTTTTT.

J is TRBJ2-3 and V is TRBV4-1; the D is unclear. V was shortened by 3 bases and J by 4 bases, with 23 bases between the two germline ends. Germline V CDR1 and CDR2: MGHRA, YSYEKL. CDR3 length: 18 residues. CDR3 region: CASSQRSVKDAEADTQYF. CDR3 coding DNA: TGCGCCAGCAGCCAGAGATCCGTTAAAGACGCCGAGGCAGATACGCAGTATTTT.

In its sample, this clone was seen once. J is TRBJ2-7 and V is TRBV2; D may be TRBD2 (5 bases). This CDR3 is built from 14 residues. The V end was cut by 1 base, the J end by 1 base, with 8 bases between. Germline V gene lookup returns CDR1 SNHLY and CDR2 FYNNEI. This CDR3 reads CASSEGEGSYEQYV. For the CDR3, the DNA is TGTGCCAGCAGTGAAGGAGAGGGATCCTACGAGCAGTACGTC.

The rearrangement uses TRBV27 and TRBJ1-5; TRBD1 matches at 7 bases. The J segment lost 1 base and the V segment lost 6 bases, leaving 6 bases of the junction unmatched. This CDR3 has 15 residues. Germline loops: CDR1 MNHEY, CDR2 SMNVEV (reference sequence). CDR3 loop: CASSPADRSNQPQHF. The CDR3 bases are TGTGCCAGCAGCCCGGCGGACAGGAGCAATCAGCCCCAGCATTTT.

V usage is TRBV5-4 and J usage is TRBJ1-1; 10 nucleotides line up with TRBD1. Germline CDR1 SGHNT, CDR2 YYREEE (reference sequence). The CDR3 contains 16 residues. J gave up 0 bases and V 2 bases, and 4 bases lay outside the gene matches. As DNA, the CDR3 is TGTGCCAGCAGCTTAGACAGGGGGCAGGTGAACACTGAAGCTTTCTTT. Amino acids: CASSLDRGQVNTEAFF.

V is TRBV2 and J is TRBJ1-5; 8 nucleotides agree with TRBD1. The CDR3 totals 15 residues. Germline trimming cut 6 bases from V and 5 bases from J; bases unmatched to any gene: 9. Looked up from germline, CDR1 is SNHLY and CDR2 is FYNNEI. The CDR3 loop reads CASSTTGGGYQPQHF. For the CDR3, the DNA is TGTGCCAGCAGCACAACAGGGGGGGGTTATCAGCCCCAGCATTTT.

The CDR3 DNA reads TGTGCCACCAGCAGAGATCCAGGCAGGACCCTCCACTTT. Translation gives CATSRDPGRTLHF. The chain couples TRBV15 to TRBJ1-6; D is unclear. The V gene's germline CDR1 is LNHNV and CDR2 YYDKDF (reference sequence). This CDR3 comprises 13 residues. V lost 0 bases and J 14 bases, leaving 11 bases between the germline ends.

This clone has only one observation. The rearrangement links TRBV2 to TRBJ1-4; 8 nucleotides align to TRBD1. The CDR3 has 15 residues. Germline-derived CDR1 and CDR2 are SNHLY and FYNNEI. After removal of 4 bases from V and 3 bases from J, the junction contained 4 bases not matched to a gene. Written as DNA, the CDR3 is TGTGCCAGCAGTGGGACAGGGCAAGCTAATGAAAAACTGTTTTTT. It is translated as CASSGTGQANEKLFF.

The rearrangement links TRBV6-1 to TRBJ1-5; D call uncertain. Trimming cost V 4 bases and J 0 bases, with 7 bases left between them. The CDR3 sequence is 14 residues long. The germline CDR1 and CDR2 sequences are MNHNS and SASEGT. The CDR3 here is CASSAYSSNQPQHF. In DNA, the CDR3 is TGTGCCAGCAGTGCCTACAGTAGCAATCAGCCCCAGCATTTT.

This clone was seen once. V usage is TRBV13 and J usage is TRBJ2-7; a possible D gene is TRBD2 (6 bases). Trimming stripped 5 bases from V and 5 bases from J, with 13 bases between. Per the germline V gene, CDR1 is PRHDT and CDR2 is FYEKMQ (reference sequence). The CDR3 length is 13 residues. The DNA for the CDR3 is TGTGCCAGCAGCCCCCCGGGGGAAGACGAGCAGTACTTC. It yields the protein CASSPPGEDEQYF.

Note on this clone: Other DNA sequences in the same sample also yield this CDR3. The rearrangement links TRBV6-5 to TRBJ2-7; TRBD2 is a possible D gene (6 bases). Trimming took off 6 bases at V and 5 bases at J, with 17 bases between the two ends. CDR1 is MNHEY and CDR2 is SVGAGI in the germline V gene. This CDR3 has 14 residues. CDR3 residues: CASSPSGVIDEQYF. The CDR3 coding sequence is TGTGCCAGCAGCCCCTCGGGAGTTATTGACGAGCAGTACTTC.

The chain is built from TRBV7-6 and TRBJ1-5, with D unclear. This CDR3 has 12 amino acids. With 1 base removed from V and 7 bases from J, the gap between germline ends came to 5 bases. Germline assignment: CDR1 SGHVS and CDR2 FNYEAQ. The CDR3 DNA reads as TGTGCCAGCAGCTTAGGAGGACAGCCCCAGCATTTT. Translated, it gives CASSLGGQPQHF.

This chain uses TRBV6-1 with TRBJ2-3; D possibly corresponds to TRBD2 (5 bases). CDR1 is MNHNS and CDR2 is SASEGT in the germline V gene. Trimming left V 6 bases short and J 2 bases short, with 15 bases between. The CDR3 is made up of 15 amino acids. The CDR3 sequence is CASRPWAGSTDTQYF. The CDR3 bases are TGTGCCAGCAGGCCGTGGGCGGGTTCCACAGATACGCAGTATTTT.